The sequence of this T cell receptor (beta chain) was determined in a study of cytotoxic CD8 clonotypes in ibrutinib-treated CLL. Regarding the study as a whole: Having risen at ibrutinib response, clonality had fallen back toward baseline by progression. Sustained-remission and progressing patients had unequal sampling times.

Method: immunoSEQ multiplex PCR; TCRdb's copy keeps in-frame clones and lacks some. The table lists roughly 15,000 clones, over 70% of them singletons. This CDR3 is built from 15 residues. V gave up 3 bases and J gave up 5 bases, with 14 bases separating them. CDR1 and CDR2 (germline): MDHEN, SYDVKM. Note on this clone: Its specificity is not known.

This chain uses TRBV28 with TRBJ1-5; possibly TRBD1 for D (5 bases). This sample comprised PBMCs, obtained before ibrutinib treatment. The receptor was derived from a human donor with chronic lymphocytic leukemia. The CDR3 region has the DNA TGTGCCAGCAGTTTTCTTGCGTCGGGGCATCAGCCCCAGCATTTT. Amino acid sequence: CASSFLASGHQPQHF. The whole variable domain, filled in from reference TRBV28 and TRBJ1-5, reads DVKVTQSSRYLVKRTGEKVFLECVQDMDHENMFWYRQDPGLGLRLIYFSYDVKMKEKGDIPEGYSVSREKKERFSLILESASTNQTSMYLCASSFLASGHQPQHFGDGTRLSIL.